These 16 T cell receptor beta chains share one sample of origin, sequenced in a study of blood T cells in healthy people across ages. A J-beta primer mix and a sample-barcoded 5' primer were used in a second PCR of about 7 to 12 cycles. TCRdb re-called the 5' RACE reads through MiXCR, storing one row per CDR3 protein. The sample includes hundreds of thousands of distinct CDR3 sequences, about half of them seen just once. The sequenced material came from blood. These receptors all stem from an elderly man in good health.

The CDR3 region is CASSLDPGETDTQYF. CDR3 coding DNA: TGTGCCAGCAGCTTGGATCCGGGAGAAACAGATACGCAGTATTTT. This chain joins TRBV11-3 and TRBJ2-3, with D maybe TRBD2 (6 bases). The V gene lost 3 bases and the J gene lost 3 bases, with 13 bases spanning the gap. The CDR3 is 15 amino acids. Germline values: CDR1 SGHNT, CDR2 YENEEA.

Here the CDR3 reads CASSKEWSGADPYEQYF. CDR3 bases: TGTGCCAGCAGCAAAGAGTGGTCAGGGGCCGACCCTTACGAGCAGTACTTC. The V gene is TRBV21-1, the J gene TRBJ2-7; TRBD1 reflects the table's D call only, with no check against the DNA. TRBV21-1 is a pseudogene. The CDR3 length is 17 residues.

In regard to this clonotype: A read error is possible here, since a much larger clone lies one base away. The chain recombines TRBV12-3 or TRBV12-4 with TRBJ2-7; TRBD1 agrees at 7 bases. The CDR3 has 12 residues. V lost 7 bases and J lost 7; bases outside the gene matches: 7. CDR3 amino acids: CASISQGDEQYF. In DNA form, the CDR3 reads TGTGCCAGCATCTCCCAGGGGGATGAGCAGTACTTC.

V is TRBV4-2 and J is TRBJ2-1; 13 bases agree with TRBD2. This CDR3 is 15 amino acids long. Germline-derived CDR1 and CDR2 are LGHNA and YNFKEQ. Trimming took 0 bases from V and 9 from J; bases not matched to a gene: 2. CDR3 nucleotide sequence: TGTGCCAGCAGCCAAGAAACTAGCGGGAGGGGTGAGCAGTTCTTC. Its protein product is CASSQETSGRGEQFF.

This clonotype was seen once. This chain joins TRBV20-1 and TRBJ2-3, with 10 bases lining up with TRBD2. With 2 bases clipped from V and 0 bases from J, the junction kept 14 bases outside the gene matches. The CDR3 sequence is 19 residues long. Germline assignment: CDR1 DFQATT and CDR2 SNEGSKA (reference sequence). The CDR3 loop reads CSARLFSGRVVGSTDTQYF. The DNA for the CDR3 is TGCAGTGCTAGACTGTTCAGCGGGAGGGTAGTTGGTAGCACAGATACGCAGTATTTT.

This clonotype has a handful of counts. The chain has TRBV28 and TRBJ1-2; 10 nucleotides agree with TRBD1. Per the germline V gene, CDR1 is MDHEN and CDR2 is SYDVKM. The CDR3 loop spans 15 amino acids. Unmatched junction bases numbered 2, after V lost 1 base and J lost 3 bases. The CDR3 bases are TGTGCCAGCAGTTTATCGGGACAGGGGTACTATGGCTACACCTTC. Its translation is CASSLSGQGYYGYTF.

On this clonotype: At one end the junction does not follow the germline gene, possibly because of a read error. The gene calls are TRBV6-2 or TRBV6-3 and TRBJ1-5, with 9 bases fitting TRBD1. This CDR3 contains 16 residues. Germline V gene sequence: CDR1 MNHEY, CDR2 SVGEGT. In nucleotides, the CDR3 is TGTGCCAGCAGTTACCAAACAGGGGGCCCGAATCAGCCCCGGCATTTT. It yields the protein CASSYQTGGPNQPRHF.

The chain carries TRBV7-9 and TRBJ2-4, with 7 bases fitting TRBD2. Judging by the DNA end, TRBJ2-7 fits better; the J call may be wrong. CDR1 is SEHNR, CDR2 FQNEAQ, per germline (reference sequence). The CDR3 loop spans 16 amino acids. The CDR3 here is CASSSPGVGGRYEQYF. CDR3 in DNA: TGTGCCAGCAGCTCTCCCGGCGTGGGAGGGAGGTACGAGCAGTACTTC.

This clonotype was seen more than once but under ten times. The V gene is TRBV4-2, the J gene TRBJ2-3; 9 bases match TRBD2. J lost 1 base, V lost 2 bases, and 1 base had no gene match. The CDR3 sequence is 15 residues long. Germline V CDR1 and CDR2: LGHNA, YNFKEQ. The CDR3 loop is CASSQRTSGTDTQYF. DNA of the CDR3: TGTGCCAGCAGCCAAAGGACTAGCGGCACAGATACGCAGTATTTT.

The chain recombines TRBV18 with TRBJ2-5; a weak D match, TRBD1 (6 bases). The CDR3 loop spans 16 amino acids. Trimming shortened V by 0 bases and J by 11 bases, and 22 bases separated the two germline ends. CDR1 and CDR2 (germline): KGHSH, LQKENI. The CDR3 here is CASSPPVRGIGNEQYF. In nucleotides, the CDR3 is TGTGCCAGCTCACCACCGGTCAGGGGTATAGGAAATGAGCAGTACTTC.

The chain employs TRBV20-1 and TRBJ2-3; 8 nucleotides match TRBD2. V was clipped by 5 bases and J by 2 bases; unmatched bases: 12. This CDR3 contains 16 residues. Germline V gene data show CDR1 as DFQATT and CDR2 as SNEGSKA (reference sequence). This chain's CDR3 is CSAGPNSGASTDTQYF. Here the CDR3 DNA reads TGCAGTGCTGGTCCGAATAGCGGGGCGTCCACAGATACGCAGTATTTT.

The chain links TRBV7-2 to TRBJ2-7; a weak D match, TRBD2 (6 bases). CDR1 is SGHTA, CDR2 FQGNSA, per germline. The V gene lost 5 bases and the J gene lost 7 bases, with 30 bases spanning the gap. This CDR3 contains 18 residues. In DNA form, the CDR3 reads TGTGCCAGCAGCAAGGGACCGGACTTTAGCGGCGACGTGCGGGAGCAGTACTTC. Translated: CASSKGPDFSGDVREQYF. The full variable domain, its missing parts supplied by reference TRBV7-2 and TRBJ2-7, is GAGVSQSPSNKVTEKGKDVELRCDPISGHTALYWYRQSLGQGLEFLIYFQGNSAPDKSGLPSDRFSAERTGGSVSTLTIQRTQQEDSAVYLCASSKGPDFSGDVREQYFGPGTRLTVT.

The chain links TRBV29-1 to TRBJ2-5; tentatively, D is TRBD2 (5 bases). The CDR3 has 14 amino acids. The V gene's germline CDR1 is SQVTM and CDR2 ANQGSEA. Deletions cut 5 bases from V and 11 bases from J, with 24 bases between. In DNA form, the CDR3 reads TGCAGCGTTAGCGAGAGGGCCGTTTACAATGAGCAGTACTTC. This translates into CSVSERAVYNEQYF.

The V gene is TRBV29-1, the J gene TRBJ2-5; a weak D match, TRBD2 (6 bases). The length of the CDR3 is 14 residues. Trimming left V 7 bases short and J 3 bases short, with 18 bases between. Germline V gene data show CDR1 as SQVTM and CDR2 as ANQGSEA. The chain's CDR3 is CSAGSMGPEETQYF. CDR3 in DNA: TGCAGCGCCGGGAGCATGGGACCCGAAGAGACCCAGTACTTC.

In this sample, this clonotype turned up a few times. This sequence joins TRBV27 and TRBJ1-2; TRBD1 matches at 7 bases. J gave up 6 bases and V 8 bases, and 12 bases lay outside the gene matches. Germline V gives CDR1 MNHEY, CDR2 SMNVEV (reference sequence). CDR3 length: 14 amino acids. CDR3: CASRGCDRVDGYTF. In DNA form, the CDR3 reads TGTGCCAGCCGGGGCTGTGACAGGGTGGATGGCTACACCTTC.

V and J are TRBV6-2 or TRBV6-3 and TRBJ2-3; D uncertain. V gave up 7 bases and J gave up 6 bases, with 11 bases separating them. The CDR3 is 12 residues long. The V gene's germline CDR1 is MNHEY and CDR2 SVGEGT. CDR3 DNA sequence: TGTGCCAGCAAGCCAGACGGGGATACGCAGTATTTT. Amino acids: CASKPDGDTQYF.